Given below is one T cell receptor (beta chain) in context. No antigen is known for it. This entry belongs to a study of T cell responses to AZD1222 COVID-19 vaccine. Whole-study findings and limits: There were mostly white British donors and more females than males, and clonal diversity was possibly underestimated. Among vaccine-associated CD4 TCRs, coverage spanned spike, with dominance at 160-218 and 743-854. Just six AZD1222 recipients were seropositive at baseline.

V was cut by 1 base and J by 8 bases, with 12 bases left in between. Germline CDR1 and CDR2: LGHDT and YNNKEL (reference sequence). This CDR3 spans 15 amino acids. The data were produced by immunoSEQ multiplex PCR, yet TCRdb's version contains in-frame clones alone and is incomplete. The table records some 180,000 clones, over 90% of them present only once. This chain connects TRBV3-1 (or the pseudogene TRBV3-2) to TRBJ1-6; maybe TRBD1 (5 bases). The sequences come from peripheral blood, collected 28 days after the second AZD1222 dose. The receptor comes from an adult who received the AZD1222 COVID-19 vaccine. CDR3 nucleotides: TGTGCCAGCAGCCAAGGTGCAGGGTCGGATTCACCCCTCCACTTT. This translates into CASSQGAGSDSPLHF.